This T cell receptor beta chain emerged from a study of T cell changes during pregnancy in multiple sclerosis. Here immunoSEQ multiplex PCR was the method, and the copy in TCRdb shows in-frame clones only, minus some. This sample carries around 97,000 clones, around 94% of them seen once, and the ten largest clones take more than 0.85%. Trimming removed 1 base from V and 1 base from J, with 11 bases in between. Germline CDR1 SGHTA, CDR2 FQGNSA. The CDR3 covers 15 residues. V is TRBV7-2 and J is TRBJ2-7, with D possibly matching TRBD1 (5 bases). The sequences come from peripheral blood, collected after pregnancy. The source is a female donor with multiple sclerosis, enrolled in a pregnancy study. CDR3 region: CASSLGAGWSYEQYF. Written as DNA, the CDR3 is TGTGCCAGCAGCTTAGGGGCAGGGTGGTCCTACGAGCAGTACTTC.